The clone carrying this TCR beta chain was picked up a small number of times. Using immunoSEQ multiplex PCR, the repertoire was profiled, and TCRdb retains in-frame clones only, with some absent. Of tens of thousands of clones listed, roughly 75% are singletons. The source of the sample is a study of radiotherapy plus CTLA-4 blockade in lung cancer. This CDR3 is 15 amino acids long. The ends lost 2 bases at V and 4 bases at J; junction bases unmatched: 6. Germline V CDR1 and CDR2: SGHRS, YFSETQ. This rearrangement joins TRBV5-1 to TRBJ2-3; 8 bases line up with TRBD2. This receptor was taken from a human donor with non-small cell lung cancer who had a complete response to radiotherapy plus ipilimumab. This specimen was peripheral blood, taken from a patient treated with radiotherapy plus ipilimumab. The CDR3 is CASSLVSGSSDTQYF. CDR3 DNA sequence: TGCGCCAGCAGCTTAGTGAGCGGGAGCTCAGATACGCAGTATTTT.